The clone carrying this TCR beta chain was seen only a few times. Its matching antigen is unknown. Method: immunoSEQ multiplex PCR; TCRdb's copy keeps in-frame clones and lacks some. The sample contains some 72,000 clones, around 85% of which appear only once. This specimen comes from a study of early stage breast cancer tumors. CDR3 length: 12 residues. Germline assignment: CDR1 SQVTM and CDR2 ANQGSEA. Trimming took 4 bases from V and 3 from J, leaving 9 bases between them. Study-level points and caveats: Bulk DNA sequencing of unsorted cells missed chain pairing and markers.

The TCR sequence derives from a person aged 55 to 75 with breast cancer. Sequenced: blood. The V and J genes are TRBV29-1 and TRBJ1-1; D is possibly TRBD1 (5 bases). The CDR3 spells CSVGSGDTEAFF. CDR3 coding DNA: TGCAGCGTTGGGTCGGGGGACACTGAAGCTTTCTTT.